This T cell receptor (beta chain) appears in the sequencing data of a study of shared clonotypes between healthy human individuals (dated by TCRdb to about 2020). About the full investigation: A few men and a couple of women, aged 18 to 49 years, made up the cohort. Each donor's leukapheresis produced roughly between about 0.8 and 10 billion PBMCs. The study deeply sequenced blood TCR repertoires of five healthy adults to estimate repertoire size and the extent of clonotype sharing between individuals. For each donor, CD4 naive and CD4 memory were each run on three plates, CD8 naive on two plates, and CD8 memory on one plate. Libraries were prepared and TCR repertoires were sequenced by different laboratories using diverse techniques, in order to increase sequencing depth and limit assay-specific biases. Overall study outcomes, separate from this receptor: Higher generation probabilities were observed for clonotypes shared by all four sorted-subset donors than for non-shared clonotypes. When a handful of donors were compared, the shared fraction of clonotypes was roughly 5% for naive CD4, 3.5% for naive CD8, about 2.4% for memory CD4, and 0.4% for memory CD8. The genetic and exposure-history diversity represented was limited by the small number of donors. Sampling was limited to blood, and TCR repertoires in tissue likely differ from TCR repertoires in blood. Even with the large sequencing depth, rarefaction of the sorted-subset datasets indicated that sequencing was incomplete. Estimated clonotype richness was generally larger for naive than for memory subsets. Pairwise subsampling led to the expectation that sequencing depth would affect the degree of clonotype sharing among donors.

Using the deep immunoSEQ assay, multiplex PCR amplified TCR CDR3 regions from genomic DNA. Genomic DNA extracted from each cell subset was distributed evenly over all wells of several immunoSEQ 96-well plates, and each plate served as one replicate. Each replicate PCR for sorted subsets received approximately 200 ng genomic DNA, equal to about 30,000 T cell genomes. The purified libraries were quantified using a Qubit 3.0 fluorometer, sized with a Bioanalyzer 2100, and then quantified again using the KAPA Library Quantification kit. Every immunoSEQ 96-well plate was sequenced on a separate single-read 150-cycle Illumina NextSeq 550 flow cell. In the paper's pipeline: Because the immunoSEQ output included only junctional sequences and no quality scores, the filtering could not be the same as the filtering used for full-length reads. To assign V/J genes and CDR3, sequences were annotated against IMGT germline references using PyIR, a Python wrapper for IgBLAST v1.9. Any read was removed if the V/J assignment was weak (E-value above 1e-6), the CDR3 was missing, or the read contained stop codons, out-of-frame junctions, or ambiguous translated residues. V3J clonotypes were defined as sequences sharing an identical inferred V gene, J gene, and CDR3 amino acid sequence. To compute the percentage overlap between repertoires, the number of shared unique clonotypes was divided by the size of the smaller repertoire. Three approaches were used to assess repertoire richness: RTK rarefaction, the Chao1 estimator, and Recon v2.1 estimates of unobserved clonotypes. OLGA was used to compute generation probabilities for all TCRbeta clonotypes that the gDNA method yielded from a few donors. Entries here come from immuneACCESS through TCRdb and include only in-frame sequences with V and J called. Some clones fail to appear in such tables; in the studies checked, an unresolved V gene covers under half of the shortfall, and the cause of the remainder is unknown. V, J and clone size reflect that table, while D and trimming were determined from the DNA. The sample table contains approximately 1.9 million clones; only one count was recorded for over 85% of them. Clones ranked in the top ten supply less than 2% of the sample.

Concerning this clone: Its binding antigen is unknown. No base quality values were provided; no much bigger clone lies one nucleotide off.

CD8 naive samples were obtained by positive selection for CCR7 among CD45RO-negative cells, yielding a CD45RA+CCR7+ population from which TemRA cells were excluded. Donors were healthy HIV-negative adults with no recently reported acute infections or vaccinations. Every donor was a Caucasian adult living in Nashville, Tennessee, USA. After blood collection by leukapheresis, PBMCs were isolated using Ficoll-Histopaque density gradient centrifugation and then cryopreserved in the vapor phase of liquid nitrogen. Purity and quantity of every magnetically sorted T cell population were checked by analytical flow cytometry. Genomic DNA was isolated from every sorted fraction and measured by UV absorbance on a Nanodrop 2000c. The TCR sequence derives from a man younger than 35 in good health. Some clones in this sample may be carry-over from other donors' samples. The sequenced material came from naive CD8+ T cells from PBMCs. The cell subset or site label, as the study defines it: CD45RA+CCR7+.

Here the CDR3 is given as CASRPEGRTEAFF. The DNA sequence follows: TGTGCCAGCCGGCCGGAGGGGAGAACTGAAGCTTTCTTT. The sequence is built from TRBV9 and TRBJ1-1; D gene: possibly TRBD1, on 5 matching bases. CDR1 SGDLS and CDR2 YYNGEE were looked up in the germline V gene. The CDR3 goes from the cysteine to the phenylalanine over 13 residues. Here the CDR3 DNA is all that survives: 39 bases in frame from base 1. The V end loses 7 bases and the J end loses 5 bases, and a stretch of 15 bases separates them.